The 31 T cell receptor beta chains reported below all come from one sample, sequenced in a study of beta chain features in type 1 diabetes. Expressed TCRB transcripts were sequenced, since all the RNA that had been isolated was reverse transcribed. The assay was immunoSEQ multiplex PCR, and TCRdb's table has in-frame clones only and misses some. The sample contains about 900,000 clones, about a sixth of which appear only once. Sequenced: naive CD4+ T cells from blood. The receptor set was obtained from a woman in her late teens or twenties in good health.

This clone has only a few counts. V gene TRBV27 combines with J gene TRBJ2-5; 12 bases align to TRBD2. This CDR3 has 19 residues. CDR1 and CDR2 (germline): MNHEY, SMNVEV (reference sequence). V shed 2 bases and J 3 bases; nucleotides not matched to a gene: 13. The CDR3 region has the DNA TGTGCCAGCAGTTTACCTGAACTAGCGGGAGGCCCCGGGGAAGAGACCCAGTACTTC. Translating gives CASSLPELAGGPGEETQYF.

This rearrangement joins TRBV6-5 to TRBJ2-5, with 8 bases matching TRBD1. Germline CDR1 and CDR2: MNHEY and SVGAGI. CDR3 length: 13 amino acids. V lost 5 bases and J lost 5; bases outside the gene matches: 4. The CDR3 loop reads CASSEDRDETQYF. CDR3 nucleotides: TGTGCCAGCAGTGAGGACAGGGACGAGACCCAGTACTTC.

In its sample, this clone was seen a few times. The chain is built from TRBV19 and TRBJ1-5, with D possibly matching TRBD1 (6 bases). Per germline, CDR1 LNHDA and CDR2 SQIVND (reference sequence). V dropped 4 bases and J dropped 1 base, with 11 bases sitting between them. There are 15 residues in the CDR3. The CDR3 spells CASSTGAYSNQPQHF. In nucleotides, the CDR3 is TGTGCCAGTAGTACGGGGGCTTACAGCAATCAGCCCCAGCATTTT.

This clone showed up just a few times. This sequence joins TRBV10-3 and TRBJ2-7; D remains ambiguous. The CDR3 runs 13 residues. Germline CDR1 and CDR2: ENHRY and SYGVKD. The V end lost 0 bases, the J end lost 3 bases, and 6 bases lay between the germline ends. The CDR3 spells CAISESHGYEQYF. The DNA for the CDR3 is TGTGCCATCAGTGAGTCTCACGGCTACGAGCAGTACTTC.

This clone was observed a few times. At the DNA level, this CDR3 is encoded by other sequences in the same sample as well. The chain joins TRBV7-2 to TRBJ2-7, with unresolved D. Trimming shortened V by 5 bases and J by 4 bases, and 9 bases separated the two germline ends. The germline V gene has CDR1 SGHTA and CDR2 FQGNSA. The length of the CDR3 is 12 residues. This CDR3 is CASSPTGYEQYF. The CDR3 DNA follows: TGTGCCAGCAGCCCAACCGGGTACGAGCAGTACTTC.

With regard to this clone: A junction boundary mismatches the germline segment, possibly from a read error. The V gene is TRBV7-6, the J gene TRBJ1-2, with D unclear. The germline CDR1 and CDR2 sequences are SGHVS and FNYEAQ. CDR3 size: 11 residues. This chain's CDR3 is CASSLGSPVSF. The DNA for the CDR3 is TGTGCCAGCAGCTTAGGCTCCCCCGTCTCCTTC.

This clone was seen a few times. The chain recombines TRBV10-3 with TRBJ2-3; 11 bases map to TRBD2. V lost 0 bases, J lost 3 bases, and 2 bases stayed unmatched. CDR3 length: 16 residues. Germline V gene data show CDR1 as ENHRY and CDR2 as SYGVKD. The CDR3 sequence: CAISESLAGGTDTQYF. DNA for the CDR3: TGTGCCATCAGTGAGTCGCTAGCGGGAGGAACAGATACGCAGTATTTT.

This clone has more than one count but fewer than ten. The chain joins TRBV5-4 to TRBJ2-3; no reliable D call. Trimming removed 5 bases at V and 0 bases at J, with 7 bases between. Germline CDR1 reads SGHNT; CDR2 reads YYREEE (reference sequence). The CDR3 has 13 amino acids. The CDR3 nucleotides read TGTGCCAGCAGTTCCGACAGCACAGATACGCAGTATTTT. Amino acids: CASSSDSTDTQYF.

This clone was seen a few times. V is TRBV4-2 and J is TRBJ1-1; the D gene is possibly TRBD1 (5 bases). This CDR3 is built from 14 residues. Per germline, CDR1 LGHNA and CDR2 YNFKEQ. The V gene lost 3 bases and the J gene lost 3 bases, with 11 bases spanning the gap. CDR3: CASSQEQAYTEAFF. CDR3 DNA sequence: TGTGCCAGCAGCCAGGAACAGGCATACACTGAAGCTTTCTTT.

This clone turned up a few times. The chain carries TRBV7-6 and TRBJ2-2; D gene unclear. The CDR3 has 17 residues. Germline V CDR1 and CDR2: SGHVS, FNYEAQ. Trimming removed 5 bases from V and 4 bases from J, with 20 bases in between. CDR3 protein: CASSPTWTAVATGELFF. The CDR3 DNA reads TGTGCCAGCAGCCCTACCTGGACCGCGGTGGCCACCGGGGAGCTGTTTTTT.

The rearrangement links TRBV7-2 to TRBJ2-1; 7 bases are a match to TRBD2. The trim removed 1 base at V and 6 bases at J, leaving 9 bases unmatched. The germline CDR1 and CDR2 sequences are SGHTA and FQGNSA. The CDR3 totals 16 residues. CDR3 loop: CASSLGLAVESNEQFF. CDR3 DNA sequence: TGTGCCAGCAGCTTAGGTCTAGCGGTGGAGTCCAATGAGCAGTTCTTC.

V usage is TRBV7-3 and J usage is TRBJ2-3; 7 bases line up with TRBD1. V lost 1 base to trimming and J lost 5 bases; unmatched junction nucleotides: 3. The CDR3 spans 14 residues. CDR1 and CDR2 from the germline V gene are SGHTA and FQGTGA. Here the CDR3 DNA reads TGTGCCAGCAGCTTAAACAGGGGACAAGATACGCAGTATTTT. Amino acids: CASSLNRGQDTQYF.

This sequence joins TRBV19 and TRBJ1-5; weak D call: TRBD1 (5 bases). Germline CDR1 is LNHDA and CDR2 is SQIVND (reference sequence). V was pared by 2 bases and J by 1 base, with 21 bases between. The CDR3 runs to 19 residues. The CDR3 loop reads CASSIRRDDIRISNQPQHF. CDR3 sequence (DNA): TGTGCCAGTAGTATACGAAGGGACGATATTAGAATCAGCAATCAGCCCCAGCATTTT.

This clone was picked up a small number of times. The chain carries TRBV7-2 and TRBJ1-2; a weak D match, TRBD1 (5 bases). CDR3 length: 17 amino acids. With 3 bases removed from V and 6 bases from J, the gap between germline ends came to 23 bases. Germline V gene sequence: CDR1 SGHTA, CDR2 FQGNSA. CDR3 in amino acids: CASSFDIAYPVGHGYTF. CDR3 sequence (DNA): TGTGCCAGCAGCTTCGATATCGCCTACCCTGTGGGGCATGGCTACACCTTC.

This chain links TRBV25-1 with TRBJ1-2, with 9 bases matching TRBD1. CDR3 length equals 13 residues. Germline V gene data show CDR1 as MGHDK and CDR2 as SYGVNS. The ends lost 8 bases at V and 7 bases at J; junction bases unmatched: 8. CDR3 DNA sequence: TGTGCCAGCGAACCACAGGGGGCAGTTGGCTACACCTTC. Translating it yields CASEPQGAVGYTF.

This clone was seen a few times. The rearrangement links TRBV6-6 to TRBJ1-1; D is unclear. CDR1 and CDR2 (germline): MNHNY, SVGAGI (reference sequence). The ends were cut back, 2 bases at V and 4 bases at J, with 11 bases in the middle. CDR3 length: 14 amino acids. DNA for the CDR3: TGTGCCAGCAGTTACCCTGGGTGGGTCACTGAAGCTTTCTTT. Its translation is CASSYPGWVTEAFF.

CDR3 region: CASSREDNQPQHF. CDR3 DNA: TGTGCCAGCAGTCGGGAGGACAATCAGCCCCAGCATTTT. The rearrangement links TRBV2 to TRBJ1-5; D gene ambiguous. Germline V gives CDR1 SNHLY, CDR2 FYNNEI. V gave up 5 bases and J gave up 3 bases, with 8 bases separating them. The CDR3 sequence is 13 residues long.

This clone has more than one count but fewer than ten. J is TRBJ2-7 and V is TRBV19; 11 positions match TRBD2. Per the germline V gene, CDR1 is LNHDA and CDR2 is SQIVND (reference sequence). This CDR3 is 17 amino acids long. The ends lost 1 base at V and 2 bases at J; junction bases unmatched: 7. CDR3 sequence reads: CASSIALGLAGPYEQYF. The CDR3 DNA follows: TGTGCCAGTAGTATAGCCCTCGGACTAGCGGGCCCCTACGAGCAGTACTTC.

V usage is TRBV10-1 and J usage is TRBJ2-3; D remains ambiguous. V was shortened by 4 bases and J by 5 bases, with 10 bases between the two germline ends. Germline CDR1 is WNHNN and CDR2 is SYGVQD (reference sequence). CDR3 size: 13 residues. Here the CDR3 DNA reads TGCGCCAGCAGTGCGGCGGTGGGAGATACGCAGTATTTT. Protein product: CASSAAVGDTQYF.

The chain carries TRBV7-6 and TRBJ2-7; 8 bases are a match to TRBD2. V dropped 0 bases and J dropped 5; count of bases not matched to a gene: 6. The CDR3 totals 15 residues. Germline lookup yields CDR1 SGHVS and CDR2 FNYEAQ. CDR3 residues: CASSLALAEGHEQYF. The CDR3 coding sequence is TGTGCCAGCAGCTTAGCACTAGCGGAGGGTCACGAGCAGTACTTC.

This clone was seen a handful of times. The CDR3 DNA follows: TGTGCCAGCAGCTACTTCAGGGGTTCCAATCAGCCCCAGCATTTT. Its protein product is CASSYFRGSNQPQHF. The rearrangement links TRBV4-2 to TRBJ1-5; maybe TRBD1 (6 bases). Trimming pared 5 bases from V and 3 bases from J, leaving 14 bases between. This CDR3 has 15 residues. CDR1 is LGHNA, CDR2 YNFKEQ, per germline.

This clone has only a few counts. The genes are TRBV7-2 and TRBJ2-3; D might be TRBD2 (5 bases). Germline V lookup: CDR1 SGHTA, CDR2 FQGNSA. CDR3 length: 16 residues. The ends were cut back, 1 base at V and 2 bases at J, with 13 bases in the middle. Here the CDR3 DNA reads TGTGCCAGCAGCTTAGACGGGATTCGCCACACAGATACGCAGTATTTT. Amino acids: CASSLDGIRHTDTQYF. The entire variable domain, with the rest obtained from reference TRBV7-2 and TRBJ2-3, is as follows: GAGVSQSPSNKVTEKGKDVELRCDPISGHTALYWYRQSLGQGLEFLIYFQGNSAPDKSGLPSDRFSAERTGGSVSTLTIQRTQQEDSAVYLCASSLDGIRHTDTQYFGPGTRLTVL.

This clone was picked up a small number of times. The chain links TRBV29-1 to TRBJ2-6, with TRBD1 as a possible D gene (5 bases). The CDR3 runs to 14 residues. The germline V gene encodes CDR1 SQVTM and CDR2 ANQGSEA. Deletions cut 5 bases from V and 4 bases from J, with 12 bases between. CDR3 sequence (DNA): TGCAGCGTTAAGACAGCAGCGGGGGCCAACGTCCTGACTTTC. Amino acids: CSVKTAAGANVLTF.

Remarks on this clone: This specimen includes other DNA sequences encoding the same CDR3. The J gene is TRBJ1-5, the V gene TRBV7-9, with D unclear. This CDR3 comprises 12 residues. Germline V gene data show CDR1 as SEHNR and CDR2 as FQNEAQ (reference sequence). Trimming pared 0 bases from V and 7 bases from J, leaving 4 bases between. The CDR3 spells CASSLAGQPQHF. The DNA for the CDR3 is TGTGCCAGCAGCTTAGCAGGCCAGCCCCAGCATTTT.

This clone occurred a few times. This sequence joins TRBV25-1 and TRBJ2-6; D assignment may be TRBD1 or TRBD2 (5 bases each). The ends were cut back, 3 bases at V and 0 bases at J, with 9 bases in the middle. The CDR3 sequence is 16 residues long. Germline-derived CDR1 and CDR2 are MGHDK and SYGVNS. The CDR3 region is CASSEYGGSGANVLTF. In DNA form, the CDR3 reads TGTGCCAGCAGTGAGTATGGGGGCTCTGGGGCCAACGTCCTGACTTTC.

This clone was detected a few times. The sample contains more than one DNA sequence encoding this CDR3. V gene TRBV6-5 combines with J gene TRBJ2-1; 7 bases match TRBD1. The CDR3 has 15 residues. CDR1 is MNHEY, CDR2 SVGAGI, per germline. V lost 0 bases to trimming and J lost 4 bases; unmatched junction nucleotides: 3. CDR3 protein: CASSYSRTGYNEQFF. The CDR3 nucleotides are TGTGCCAGCAGTTACTCGAGGACAGGTTACAATGAGCAGTTCTTC.

The genes are TRBV29-1 and TRBJ2-1, with 11 bases aligning to TRBD2. This CDR3 comprises 15 residues. With 4 bases clipped from V and 8 bases from J, the junction kept 10 bases outside the gene matches. Germline V lookup: CDR1 SQVTM, CDR2 ANQGSEA. The CDR3 reads CSVGLLAGGPHEQFF. The CDR3 DNA follows: TGCAGCGTTGGACTTTTAGCGGGAGGGCCTCATGAGCAGTTCTTC.

The chain combines TRBV11-2 with TRBJ2-7; D unclear. CDR1 is SGHAT, CDR2 FQNNGV, per germline. This CDR3 is 13 amino acids long. V dropped 1 base and J dropped 5 bases, with 9 bases sitting between them. The CDR3 DNA reads TGTGCCAGCAGCTTAGTCCGGGTTAACGAGCAGTACTTC. Translating it yields CASSLVRVNEQYF.

This clone turned up a few times. The chain employs TRBV7-9 and TRBJ2-7; D not resolved. This CDR3 is 15 amino acids long. Germline V gene lookup returns CDR1 SEHNR and CDR2 FQNEAQ (reference sequence). Trimming removed 2 bases from V and 6 bases from J, with 17 bases in between. The CDR3 bases are TGTGCCAGCAGCTTATCACTGGGTCGCGCGGTCGAGCAGTACTTC. Residues: CASSLSLGRAVEQYF.

Only a few counts were recorded for this clone. The rearrangement links TRBV28 to TRBJ2-2; a weak D match, TRBD1 (5 bases). Germline CDR1 MDHEN, CDR2 SYDVKM. The CDR3 totals 16 residues. Between the trimmed V and J ends, which lost 6 bases and 1 base, there was a span of 15 bases. CDR3 sequence reads: CASSPYATENTGELFF. The CDR3, as DNA: TGTGCCAGCAGCCCGTACGCGACAGAGAACACCGGGGAGCTGTTTTTT.

The chain joins TRBV6-6 to TRBJ1-5; D is ambiguous. V shed 2 bases and J shed 7 bases, with 6 bases lying between them. The CDR3 has 12 amino acids. Looked up from germline, CDR1 is MNHNY and CDR2 is SVGAGI (reference sequence). The CDR3 reads CASSYPRQPQHF. The DNA of the CDR3 is TGTGCCAGCAGTTACCCCCGACAGCCCCAGCATTTT.